Sequencing of this TCR beta chain was carried out in a study of blood T cell repertoires in COVID-19. The length of the CDR3 is 16 residues. From germline, CDR1 is SEHNR and CDR2 FQNEAQ (reference sequence). The V end was cut by 5 bases, the J end by 0 bases, with 14 bases between. The table came from immunoSEQ multiplex PCR; TCRdb's copy has only in-frame clones and leaves some out. Of around 220,000 clones in the sample, 65% to 80% were seen once. The chain combines TRBV7-9 with TRBJ2-1, with a possible D match to TRBD2 (7 bases). This TCR was sampled from a woman aged 40-49 years with active or convalescent COVID-19. The specimen sequenced was peripheral blood. CDR3 DNA sequence: TGTGCCAGCAGCCCCACGGGGGGCAACTCCTACAATGAGCAGTTCTTC. Its translation is CASSPTGGNSYNEQFF.